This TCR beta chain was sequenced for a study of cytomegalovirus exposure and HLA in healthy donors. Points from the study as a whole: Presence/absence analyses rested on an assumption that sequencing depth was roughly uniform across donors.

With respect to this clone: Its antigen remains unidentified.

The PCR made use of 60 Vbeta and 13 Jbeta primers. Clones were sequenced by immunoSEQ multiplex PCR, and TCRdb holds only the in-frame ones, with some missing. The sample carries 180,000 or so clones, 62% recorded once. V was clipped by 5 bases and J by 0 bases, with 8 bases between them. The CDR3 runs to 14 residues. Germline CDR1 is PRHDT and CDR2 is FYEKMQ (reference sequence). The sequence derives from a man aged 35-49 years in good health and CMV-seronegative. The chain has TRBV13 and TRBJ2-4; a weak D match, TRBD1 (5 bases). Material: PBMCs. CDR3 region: CASSPQEAKNIQYF. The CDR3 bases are TGTGCCAGCAGCCCACAGGAAGCCAAAAACATTCAGTACTTC.